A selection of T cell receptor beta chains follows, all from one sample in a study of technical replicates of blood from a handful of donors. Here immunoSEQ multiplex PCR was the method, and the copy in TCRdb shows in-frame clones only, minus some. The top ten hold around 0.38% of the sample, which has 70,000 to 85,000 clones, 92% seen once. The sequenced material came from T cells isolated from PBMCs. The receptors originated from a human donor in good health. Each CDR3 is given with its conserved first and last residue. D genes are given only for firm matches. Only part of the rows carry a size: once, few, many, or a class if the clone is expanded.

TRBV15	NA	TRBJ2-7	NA	TGTGCCACCAGCAGAACTCAGGGGCTCTCCTACGAGCAGTACTTC	CATSRTQGLSYEQYF
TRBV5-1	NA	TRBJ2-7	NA	TGCGCCAGCAGCCCCATCCAGGGGGGCTACGAGCAGTACTTC	CASSPIQGGYEQYF
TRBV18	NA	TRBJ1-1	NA	TGTGCCAGCTCACCACCGGTAGGGGGGGGCACTGAAGCTTTCTTT	CASSPPVGGGTEAFF
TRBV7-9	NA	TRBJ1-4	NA	TGTGCCAGCAGCCCCTACAGGGCCCCTAATGAAAAACTGTTTTTT	CASSPYRAPNEKLFF
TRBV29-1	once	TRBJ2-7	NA	TGCAGCGTTGAAGCGCCGAGCGAGCAGTACTTC	CSVEAPSEQYF
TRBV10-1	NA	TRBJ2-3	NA	TGCGCCAGCAGTAAACGGGACTCTCTTCGGGGAGATACGCAGTATTTT	CASSKRDSLRGDTQYF
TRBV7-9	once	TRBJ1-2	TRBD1	TGTGCCAGCAGCCGCTCTCAGGGGGCGGGAGGCTACACCTTC	CASSRSQGAGGYTF
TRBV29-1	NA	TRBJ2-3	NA	TGCAGCGTTCGGTTTAGCGCGGTCACAGATACGCAGTATTTT	CSVRFSAVTDTQYF
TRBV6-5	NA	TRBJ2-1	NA	TGTGCCAGCACCCGAGACAGCCAAGCCTACAATGAGCAGTTCTTC	CASTRDSQAYNEQFF
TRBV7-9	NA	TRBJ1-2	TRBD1	TGTGCCAGCAGCCCTGGACAGGCTTGGGGTGGCTACACCTTC	CASSPGQAWGGYTF
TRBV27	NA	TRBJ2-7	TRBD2	TGTGCCAGCAGTTTATTCGGGAGGGCCTACGAGCAGTACTTC	CASSLFGRAYEQYF
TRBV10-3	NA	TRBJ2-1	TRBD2	TGTGCCATCAGTACGCAGCGGGAGGGTCACTACAATGAGCAGTTCTTC	CAISTQREGHYNEQFF
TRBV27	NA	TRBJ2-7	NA	TGTGCCAGCAGTCCGGGACATAGCTCCTACGAGCAGTACTTC	CASSPGHSSYEQYF
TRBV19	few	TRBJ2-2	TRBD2	TGTGCCAGTAGGAAGCGGGAGGGGACCGGGGAGCTGTTTTTT	CASRKREGTGELFF
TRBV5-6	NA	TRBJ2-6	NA	TGTGCCAGCAGCGTAGGGACATACGGGGCCAACGTCCTGACTTTC	CASSVGTYGANVLTF
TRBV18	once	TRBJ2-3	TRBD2	TGTGCCAGCTCACCACAGCGGGAGGGATATACGCAGTATTTT	CASSPQREGYTQYF
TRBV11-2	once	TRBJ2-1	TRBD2	TGTGCCAGCAGCCCCGGGACTAGCGGGAGTCGTCAGTTCTTC	CASSPGTSGSRQFF
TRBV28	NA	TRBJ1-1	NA	TGTGCCAGCAGTTTTGGGCAGGAAGCTTTCTTT	CASSFGQEAFF
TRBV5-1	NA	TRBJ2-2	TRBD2	TGCGCCAGCAGCTCTACTAGCGGGAGTCACGGGGAGCTGTTTTTT	CASSSTSGSHGELFF
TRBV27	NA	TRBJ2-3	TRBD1	TGTGCCAGCATTGGACAGGGCTCCACAGATACGCAGTATTTT	CASIGQGSTDTQYF
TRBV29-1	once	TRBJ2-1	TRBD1	TGCAGCGTCAACCAACCGGGACAGTTACGGGAGCAGTTCTTC	CSVNQPGQLREQFF
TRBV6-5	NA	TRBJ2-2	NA	TGTGCCAGCAGCTTGGCGGGACGCACCGGGGAGCTGTTTTTT	CASSLAGRTGELFF
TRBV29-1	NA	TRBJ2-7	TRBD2	TGCAGCGTTGGGGTAGCGGGAGTTGGAAGGGACGAGCAGTACTTC	CSVGVAGVGRDEQYF
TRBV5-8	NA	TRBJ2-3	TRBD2	TGTGCCAGCAGCTTGTTGTCAAGCGGGGAGCCGTCAGATACGCAGTATTTT	CASSLLSSGEPSDTQYF
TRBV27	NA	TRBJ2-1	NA	TGTGCCAGCAGTTTATCTATCGTCCGGGAGCAGTTCTTC	CASSLSIVREQFF
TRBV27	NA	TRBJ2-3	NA	TGTGCCAGCAGTTTAGCTAGCCATAGCACAGATACGCAGTATTTT	CASSLASHSTDTQYF
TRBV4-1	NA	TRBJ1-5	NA	TGCGCCAGCAGCCAAACCGCCCAGGGGACCTATCTTCAGCCCCAGCATTTT	CASSQTAQGTYLQPQHF
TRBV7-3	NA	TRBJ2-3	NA	TGTGCCAGCAAAGAATTGTTCGCGGGAGATACGCAGTATTTT	CASKELFAGDTQYF
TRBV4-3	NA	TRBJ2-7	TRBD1	TGCGCCAGCAGCCCCGGGACAGGGGGCTACGAGCAGTACTTC	CASSPGTGGYEQYF
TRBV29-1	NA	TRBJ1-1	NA	TGCAGCGTTGCCCTATCAAACACTGAAGCTTTCTTT	CSVALSNTEAFF
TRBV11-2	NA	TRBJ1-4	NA	TGTGCCAGCAGCTTAACACAATCTAATGAAAAACTGTTTTTT	CASSLTQSNEKLFF
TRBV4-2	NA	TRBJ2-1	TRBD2	TGTGCCAGCAGCCAAGATACGACGGGAGGGGTTAGTGAGCAGTTCTTC	CASSQDTTGGVSEQFF
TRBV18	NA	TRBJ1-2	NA	TGTGCCAGCTCACCACCCCACAGGGACTATGGCTACACCTTC	CASSPPHRDYGYTF
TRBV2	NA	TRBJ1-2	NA	TGTGCCAGCATCTCAGGGTTTGGCTACACCTTC	CASISGFGYTF
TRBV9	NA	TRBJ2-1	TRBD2	TGTGCCAGCAGCGCCGGGACTAGCGTTAAGTACAATGAGCAGTTCTTC	CASSAGTSVKYNEQFF
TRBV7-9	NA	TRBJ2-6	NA	TGTGCCAGCAGCTCGCTACACCAAGGGGTCTCTGGGGCCAACGTCCTGACTTTC	CASSSLHQGVSGANVLTF
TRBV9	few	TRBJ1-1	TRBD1	TGTGCCAGCAGCGTAGAGGGACAGCTACCACACACTGAAGCTTTCTTT	CASSVEGQLPHTEAFF
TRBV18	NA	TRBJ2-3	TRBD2	TGTGCCAGCTCACCACTTTCTAGCGGGAGGTCTAGCACAGATACGCAGTATTTT	CASSPLSSGRSSTDTQYF
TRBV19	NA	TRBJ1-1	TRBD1	TGTGCCAGTAGGCAGGGGGCCTTCATTCGTATGAACACTGAAGCTTTCTTT	CASRQGAFIRMNTEAFF
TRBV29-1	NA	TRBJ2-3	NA	TGCAGCGTCTCTCAGAAAGCGCAGTATTTT	CSVSQKAQYF
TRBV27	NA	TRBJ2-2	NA	TGTGCCAGCAGTTTCTCAGGGGATGGGGAGCTGTTTTTT	CASSFSGDGELFF
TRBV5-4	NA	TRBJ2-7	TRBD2	TGTGCCAGCAGCTTGGCCGCTAGCGGTTCCTACGAGCAGTACTTC	CASSLAASGSYEQYF
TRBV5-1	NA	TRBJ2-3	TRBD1	TGCGCCAGCAGCTTTGGGACAGGGGGGGCAGATACGCAGTATTTT	CASSFGTGGADTQYF
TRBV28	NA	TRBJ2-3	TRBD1	TGTGCCAGCAGTACTCCCTTCTCGACAGGGGGGGACACAGATACGCAGTATTTT	CASSTPFSTGGDTDTQYF
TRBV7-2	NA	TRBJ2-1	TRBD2	TGTGCCAGCAGACAAGGACTAGCGGGACTAAACAATGAGCAGTTCTTC	CASRQGLAGLNNEQFF
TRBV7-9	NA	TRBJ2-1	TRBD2	TGTGCCAGCATCCCGAGTAGCGGGAGGAGCAACAATGAGCAGTTCTTC	CASIPSSGRSNNEQFF
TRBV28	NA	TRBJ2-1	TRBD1	TGTGCCAGCAGTTTGTTGGACAGGGCCTACAATGAGCAGTTCTTC	CASSLLDRAYNEQFF
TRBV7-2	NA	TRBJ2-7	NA	TGTGCCAGCAGCAAAGCAGGGGTGAACGAGCAGTACTTC	CASSKAGVNEQYF
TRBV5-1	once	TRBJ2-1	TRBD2	TGCGCCAGCAGCCTTAGCGGGAGTGTCTACAATGAGCAGTTCTTC	CASSLSGSVYNEQFF
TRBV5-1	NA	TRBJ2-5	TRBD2	TGCGCCAGCAGCTCAGCGGGAGAGGCAGAGACCCAGTACTTC	CASSSAGEAETQYF
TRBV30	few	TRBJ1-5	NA	TGTGCCGGTTCAGGGGGCAATCAGCCCCAGCATTTT	CAGSGGNQPQHF
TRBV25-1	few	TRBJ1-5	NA	TGTGCCAGCAGTGAATACGGGGTTGAGCCCCAGCATTTT	CASSEYGVEPQHF